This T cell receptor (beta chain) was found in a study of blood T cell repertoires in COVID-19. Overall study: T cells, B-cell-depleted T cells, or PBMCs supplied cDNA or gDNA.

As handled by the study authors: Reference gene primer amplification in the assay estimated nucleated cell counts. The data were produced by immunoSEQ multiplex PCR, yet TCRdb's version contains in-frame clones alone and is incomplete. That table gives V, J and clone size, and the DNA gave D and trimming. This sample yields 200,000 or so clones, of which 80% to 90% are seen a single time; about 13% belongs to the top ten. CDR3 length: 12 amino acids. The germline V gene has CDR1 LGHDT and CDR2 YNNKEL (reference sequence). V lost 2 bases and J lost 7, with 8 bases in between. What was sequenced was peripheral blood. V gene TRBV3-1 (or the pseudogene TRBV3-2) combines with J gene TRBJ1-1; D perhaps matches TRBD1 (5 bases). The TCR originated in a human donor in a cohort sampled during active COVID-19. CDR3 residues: CASSQRDFEAFF. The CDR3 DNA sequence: TGTGCCAGCAGCCAAAGGGACTTTGAAGCTTTCTTT.